Here is one T cell receptor (beta chain) with its context. This record belongs to a study of blood T cell repertoires in COVID-19. The CDR3 totals 18 residues. In germline, CDR1 is SGHTA, CDR2 FQGNSA. Trimming at V came to 0 bases and at J to 7 bases, leaving 11 bases not matched to a gene. Here immunoSEQ multiplex PCR was the method, and the copy in TCRdb shows in-frame clones only, minus some. The sample contains 130,000 or so clones, about 81% of which appear only once. V is TRBV7-2 and J is TRBJ2-2; 10 nucleotides agree with TRBD1. Input material: peripheral blood. This receptor was taken from a woman of 80 years or more with acute or convalescent COVID-19. The CDR3 protein is CASSLALLGTGVYGELFF. Here the CDR3 DNA reads TGTGCCAGCAGCTTAGCTCTTCTAGGGACAGGGGTTTACGGGGAGCTGTTTTTT.